The present T cell receptor (beta chain) was sequenced within a study of response to subunit inactivated influenza vaccine. This CDR3 has 16 amino acids. Germline V gene sequence: CDR1 MNHEY, CDR2 SMNVEV (reference sequence). V dropped 2 bases and J dropped 0 bases, with 13 bases sitting between them. MiXCR, run by TCRdb on the RT-PCR reads, gives a single entry per CDR3 protein. The sample has over 650,000 distinct CDR3 sequences, around 18% seen once. This clonotype has more than one count but fewer than ten. The antigen remains undetermined. Notes on the study in general: It was the authors' suggestion that each seasonal influenza vaccination recruits few new T cells.

The source is a man aged 50 to 60 who received an inactivated influenza vaccine. The chain carries TRBV27 and TRBJ1-1; D not resolved. The source material was PBMCs from blood, sampled roughly 5 days after vaccination. CDR3 sequence: CASSLIAGRMNTEAFF. The CDR3 DNA reads as TGTGCCAGCAGTTTAATCGCAGGCCGGATGAACACTGAAGCTTTCTTT.